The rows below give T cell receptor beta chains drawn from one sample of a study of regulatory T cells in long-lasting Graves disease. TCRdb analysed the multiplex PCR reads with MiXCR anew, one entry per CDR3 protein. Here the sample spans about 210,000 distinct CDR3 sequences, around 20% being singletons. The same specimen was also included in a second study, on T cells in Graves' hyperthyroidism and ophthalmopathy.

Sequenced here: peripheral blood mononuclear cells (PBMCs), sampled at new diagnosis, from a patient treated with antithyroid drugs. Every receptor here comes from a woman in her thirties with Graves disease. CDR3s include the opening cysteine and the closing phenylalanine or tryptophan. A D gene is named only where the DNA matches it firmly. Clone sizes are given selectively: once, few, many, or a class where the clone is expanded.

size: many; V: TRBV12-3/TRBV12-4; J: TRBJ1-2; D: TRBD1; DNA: TGTGCCAGCAGTTTAGATGTGACAGGGAGAGGGGGCTACACCTTC; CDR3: CASSLDVTGRGGYTF
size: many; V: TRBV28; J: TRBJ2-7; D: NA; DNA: TGTGCCAGCAGCTCTGTATACGAGCAGTACTTC; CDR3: CASSSVYEQYF
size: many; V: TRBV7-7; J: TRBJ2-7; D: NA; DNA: TGTGCTAGCAGCTTAGCGTCAGGGGACCTCTACGAGCAGTACTTC; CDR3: CASSLASGDLYEQYF
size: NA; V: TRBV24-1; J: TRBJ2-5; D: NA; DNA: TGTGCCACCAGTGAGACAGTCCAAGAGACCCAGTACTTC; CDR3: CATSETVQETQYF
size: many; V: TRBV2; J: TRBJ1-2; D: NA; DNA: TGTGCCAGCAGTGAAACCCAGCTTAACTATGGCTACACCTTC; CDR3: CASSETQLNYGYTF
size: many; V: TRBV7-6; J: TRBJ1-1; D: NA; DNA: TGTGCCAGCAGCCGGACAGTCTACACTGAAGCTTTCTTT; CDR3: CASSRTVYTEAFF
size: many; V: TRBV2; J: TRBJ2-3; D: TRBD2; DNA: TGTGCCAGCAGCGCGCGGGGGGTGATGGATTTT; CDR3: CASSARGVMDF
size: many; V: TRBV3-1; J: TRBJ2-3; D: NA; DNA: TGTGCCAGCAGCCAAGACGCAACAGGGAGCACAGATACGCAGTATTTT; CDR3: CASSQDATGSTDTQYF
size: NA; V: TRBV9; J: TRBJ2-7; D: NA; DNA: TGTGCCAGCAGCGTAGGTCCGGGGGCCTCCTCCTACGAGCAGTACTTC; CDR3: CASSVGPGASSYEQYF
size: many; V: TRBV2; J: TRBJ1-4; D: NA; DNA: TGTGCCAGCAGTTGGGGGCAGGCTAATGAAAAACTGTTTTTT; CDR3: CASSWGQANEKLFF
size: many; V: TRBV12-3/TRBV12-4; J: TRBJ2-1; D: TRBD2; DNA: TGTGCCAGCATCCTGAGGGGCGGGAGCTACAATGAGCAGTTCTTC; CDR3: CASILRGGSYNEQFF
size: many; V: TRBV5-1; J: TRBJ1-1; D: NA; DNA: TGCGCCAGCAGCTTGGGGTTTGTCGGGGACACTGAAGCTTTCTTT; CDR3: CASSLGFVGDTEAFF
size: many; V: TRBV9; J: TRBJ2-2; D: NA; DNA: TGTGTCCCTGCCTTACCCGGGGAGCTGTTTTTT; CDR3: CVPALPGELFF
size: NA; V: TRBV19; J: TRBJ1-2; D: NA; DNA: TGTGCCAGTACCTCGGACGTCTATGGCTACACCTTC; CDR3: CASTSDVYGYTF
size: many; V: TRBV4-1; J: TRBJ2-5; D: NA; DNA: TGCGCCAGCAGCCAAGATCCTGGCAGGTCCCAAGAGACCCAGTACTTC; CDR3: CASSQDPGRSQETQYF
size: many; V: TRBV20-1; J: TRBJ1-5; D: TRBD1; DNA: TGCAGTGCCCTGAAAGGGGGCACGGGCAATCAGCCCCAGCATTTT; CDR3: CSALKGGTGNQPQHF
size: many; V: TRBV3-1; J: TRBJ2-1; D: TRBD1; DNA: TGTGCCAGCAGCCAAGGTGGGACAGGTTCCTACAATGAGCAGTTCTTC; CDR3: CASSQGGTGSYNEQFF
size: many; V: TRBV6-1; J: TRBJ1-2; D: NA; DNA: TGTGCCAGCAGCAGGGGAGACCTCTATGGCTACACCTTC; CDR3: CASSRGDLYGYTF
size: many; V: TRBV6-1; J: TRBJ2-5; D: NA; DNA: TGTGCCAGCAGTAGTCGCGGGGCGCGGGGTCGAGAGACCCAGTACTTC; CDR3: CASSSRGARGRETQYF
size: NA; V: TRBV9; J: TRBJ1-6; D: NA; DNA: TGTGCCAGCAGCGTAACAGGAAATTCACCCCTCCACTTT; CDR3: CASSVTGNSPLHF
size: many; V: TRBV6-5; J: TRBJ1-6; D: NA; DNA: TGTGCCAGCAGTTACACCGGAGGGCCCCTCCACTTT; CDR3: CASSYTGGPLHF
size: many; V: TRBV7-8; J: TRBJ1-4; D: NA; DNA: TGTGCCAGCGGGGAACAGGGCTTCCAAAAACTGTTTTTT; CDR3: CASGEQGFQKLFF
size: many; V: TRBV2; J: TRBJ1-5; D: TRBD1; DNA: TGTGCCAGCGGGACCGGGACAGGGCATCAGCCCCAGCATTTT; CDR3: CASGTGTGHQPQHF
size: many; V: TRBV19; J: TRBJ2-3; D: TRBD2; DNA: TGTGCCAGTAGTGGGACTAGCGGGGGCTCTAGCACAGATACGCAGTATTTT; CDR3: CASSGTSGGSSTDTQYF
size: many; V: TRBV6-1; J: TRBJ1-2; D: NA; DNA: TGTGCCAGCTCCACAATACAGGGAGCGGGCTATGGCTACACCTTC; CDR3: CASSTIQGAGYGYTF
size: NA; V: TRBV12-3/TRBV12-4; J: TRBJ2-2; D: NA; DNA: TGTGCCAGCAGTCCCCCCGGGAGTGTCACCGGGGAGCTGTTTTTT; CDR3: CASSPPGSVTGELFF
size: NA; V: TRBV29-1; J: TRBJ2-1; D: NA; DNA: TGCAGCGTCACACAAGCGGATAGCTCCTACAATGAGCAGTTCTTC; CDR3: CSVTQADSSYNEQFF
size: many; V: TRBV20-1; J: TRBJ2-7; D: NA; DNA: TGCAGTGCTAGAGAACGGATCTACGAGCAGTACTTC; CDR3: CSARERIYEQYF
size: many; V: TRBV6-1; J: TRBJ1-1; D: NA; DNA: TGTGCCAGCAGACTCGAGGTGGGGGTTGAAGCTTTCTTT; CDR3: CASRLEVGVEAFF
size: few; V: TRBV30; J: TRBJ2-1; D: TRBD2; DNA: TGTGCCGGCAAGACTAGCGGTTTCTACAATGAGCAGTTCTTC; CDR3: CAGKTSGFYNEQFF
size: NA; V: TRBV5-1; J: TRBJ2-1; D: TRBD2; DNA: TGCGCCAGCAGCGGCGGGACTAGCGGGCCGAGCTCCTACAATGAGCAGTTCTTC; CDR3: CASSGGTSGPSSYNEQFF
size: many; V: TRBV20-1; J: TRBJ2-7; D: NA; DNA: TGCAGTGCTAGAGACCCGAATGGGGACCAATACGAGCAGTACTTC; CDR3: CSARDPNGDQYEQYF
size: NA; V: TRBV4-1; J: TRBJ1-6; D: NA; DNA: TGCGCCAGCAGCTACCAGCCAGGGGAGTATAATTCACCCCTCCACTTT; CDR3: CASSYQPGEYNSPLHF
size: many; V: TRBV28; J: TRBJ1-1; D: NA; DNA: TGTGCCAGCAGAGAGCATTTCGGGGGCACTGAAGCTTTCTTT; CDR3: CASREHFGGTEAFF
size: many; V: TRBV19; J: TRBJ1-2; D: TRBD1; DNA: TGTGCCAGTAGTAGGGGACAGAGCGGGAACTATGGCTACACCTTC; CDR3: CASSRGQSGNYGYTF
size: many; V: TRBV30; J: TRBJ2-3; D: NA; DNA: TGTGCCTGGAGTATGGGTGTCGGCACAGATACGCAGTATTTT; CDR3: CAWSMGVGTDTQYF
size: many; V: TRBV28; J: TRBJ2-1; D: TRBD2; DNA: TGTGCCAGCAGTTTATATAGCGGGATTGACTACTCCTACAATGAGCAGTTCTTC; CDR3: CASSLYSGIDYSYNEQFF
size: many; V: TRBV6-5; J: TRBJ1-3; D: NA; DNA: TGTGCCAGCAGTTACTCTAAGGGCCTTTCCGAAAACACCATATATTTT; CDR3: CASSYSKGLSENTIYF
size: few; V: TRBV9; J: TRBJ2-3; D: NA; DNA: TGTGCCAGCAGCCCAAGCGGAGCCCAATTGTCAGATACGCAGTATTTT; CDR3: CASSPSGAQLSDTQYF
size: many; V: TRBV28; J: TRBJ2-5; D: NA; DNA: TGTGCCAGCGGCCCTAGGGGATCAGGGGCGACGGAGACCCAGTACTTC; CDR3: CASGPRGSGATETQYF
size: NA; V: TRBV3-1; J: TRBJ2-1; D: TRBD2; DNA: TGTGCCAGCAGCCCCGGGACTAGCGGCAATGGGCAGTTCTTC; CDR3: CASSPGTSGNGQFF
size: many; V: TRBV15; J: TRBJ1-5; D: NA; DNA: TGTGCCACCAGCAGAGATCTAAGGTCATATAGCAATCAGCCCCAGCATTTT; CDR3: CATSRDLRSYSNQPQHF
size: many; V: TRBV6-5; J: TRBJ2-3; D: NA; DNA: TGTGCCAGCAGTTACACCATAACTAGCACAGATACGCAGTATTTT; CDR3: CASSYTITSTDTQYF
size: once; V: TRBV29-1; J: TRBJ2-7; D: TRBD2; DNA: TGCAGCGTTGGGGACTACCGCTACGAGCAGTACTTC; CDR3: CSVGDYRYEQYF
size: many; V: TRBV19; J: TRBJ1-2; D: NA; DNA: TGTGCCAGTAGTACCCGACCTGAAACCTACTATGGCTACACCTTC; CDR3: CASSTRPETYYGYTF
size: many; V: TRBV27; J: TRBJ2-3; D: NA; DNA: TGTGCCAGCAGTTTTTCGGGCACAGATACGCAGTATTTT; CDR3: CASSFSGTDTQYF
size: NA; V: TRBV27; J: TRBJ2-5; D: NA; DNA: TGTGCCACACAAAGGACACCACACCAAGAGACCCAGTACTTC; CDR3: CATQRTPHQETQYF
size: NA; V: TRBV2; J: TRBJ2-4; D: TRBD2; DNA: TGTGCCAGCAGTGACCCTGGGCGGGAGAAGTACTCAAACATTCAGTACTTC; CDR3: CASSDPGREKYSNIQYF
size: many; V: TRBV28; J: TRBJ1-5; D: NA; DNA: TGTGCCAGCAGTTTCCTATCAAGGGGGGGCAATCAGCCCCAGCATTTT; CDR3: CASSFLSRGGNQPQHF
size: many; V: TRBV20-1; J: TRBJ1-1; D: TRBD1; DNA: TGCAGTGCTAGGGGAATAGGACAGGGCACTGAAGCTTTCTTT; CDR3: CSARGIGQGTEAFF
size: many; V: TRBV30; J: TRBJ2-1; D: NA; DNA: TGTGCCTGGAGTATCATTTCTAGCATCAATGAGCAGTTCTTC; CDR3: CAWSIISSINEQFF
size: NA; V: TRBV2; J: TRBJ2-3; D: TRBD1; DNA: TGTGCCAGCAGGGACAGGGTTAGAGCAGATACGCAGTATTTT; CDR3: CASRDRVRADTQYF
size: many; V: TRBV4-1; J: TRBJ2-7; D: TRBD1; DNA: TGCGCCAGCAGCCGTTGGACAGGGGGCTACGAGCAGTACTTC; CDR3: CASSRWTGGYEQYF